The 29 T cell receptor beta chains listed next were all sequenced from one sample in a study of blood T cell repertoires in COVID-19 (dated by TCRdb to 2018 to 2021). Libraries were prepared through the immunoSEQ multiplex PCR assay. In TCRdb, the immuneACCESS table is reduced to in-frame sequences with V and J assigned. These tables do not hold every clone; where another copy was compared, an unresolved V gene accounts for under half, and the others remain unexplained. The sample yields 30,000 to 40,000 clones; under 90% were counted once. Clones ranked in the top ten supply roughly 6.1% of the sample. Specimen: peripheral blood. All receptors come from a human donor in a cohort sampled during active COVID-19.

This chain uses TRBV5-6 with TRBJ2-1; TRBD2 might be the D (6 bases). The V and J ends lost 2 bases and 4 bases respectively, with 10 bases between them. CDR1 is SGHDT and CDR2 is YYEEEE in the germline V gene. CDR3 length: 14 amino acids. The chain's CDR3 is CASSFPSAYNEQFF. The CDR3 bases are TGTGCCAGCAGCTTTCCTAGCGCTTACAATGAGCAGTTCTTC.

This rearrangement joins TRBV2 to TRBJ1-1; 8 bases are shared with TRBD1. Germline CDR1 SNHLY, CDR2 FYNNEI. V was clipped by 7 bases and J by 4 bases; unmatched bases: 11. This CDR3 is 15 amino acids long. The DNA of the CDR3 is TGTGCCAGCACCTTAAGGCGGACAGGGCCCACTGAAGCTTTCTTT. Translation: CASTLRRTGPTEAFF.

CDR3 sequence reads: CASSVGGQVRNEQFF. For the CDR3, the DNA is TGTGCCAGCAGCGTAGGGGGACAGGTTAGGAATGAGCAGTTCTTC. This chain uses TRBV9 with TRBJ2-1; TRBD1 matches at 8 bases. Germline CDR1 SGDLS, CDR2 YYNGEE. This CDR3 spans 15 amino acids. Germline trimming cut 0 bases from V and 7 bases from J; bases unmatched to any gene: 6.

This clone was seen only a few times. This rearrangement joins TRBV28 to TRBJ2-3; 8 bases line up with TRBD2. The CDR3 sequence is 14 residues long. V gave up 7 bases and J gave up 1 base; unmatched junction bases: 4. Looked up from germline, CDR1 is MDHEN and CDR2 is SYDVKM. CDR3 region: CASTPGGRTDTQYF. CDR3 nucleotides: TGTGCCAGCACTCCGGGGGGGCGCACAGATACGCAGTATTTT.

J is TRBJ2-1 and V is TRBV4-3, with 9 bases matching TRBD2. V lost 0 bases, J lost 4 bases, and 7 bases stayed unmatched. Germline V gives CDR1 LGHNA, CDR2 YSLEER. This CDR3 spans 17 amino acids. The CDR3 loop is CASSQEGLAGWYNEQFF. The CDR3 DNA follows: TGCGCCAGCAGCCAAGAAGGGCTAGCGGGATGGTACAATGAGCAGTTCTTC.

The genes are TRBV28 and TRBJ2-7; TRBD1 agrees at 11 bases. Germline CDR1 is MDHEN and CDR2 is SYDVKM. V was clipped by 3 bases and J by 2 bases; unmatched bases: 3. There are 15 residues in the CDR3. The CDR3 reads CASSFGQGAPYEQYF. CDR3 DNA sequence: TGTGCCAGCAGTTTCGGACAGGGGGCTCCCTACGAGCAGTACTTC.

The chain uses TRBV12-3 or TRBV12-4 and TRBJ1-2, with a tentative D call TRBD1 (6 bases). V was pared by 5 bases and J by 8 bases, with 12 bases between. The CDR3 has 12 amino acids. The DNA for the CDR3 is TGTGCCAGCAGTGCAGGGGTTGGCGGCTACACCTTC. This encodes CASSAGVGGYTF.

V and J are TRBV29-1 and TRBJ2-5, with D maybe TRBD2 (6 bases). Per the germline V gene, CDR1 is SQVTM and CDR2 is ANQGSEA. V lost 6 bases and J 7 bases, leaving 15 bases between the germline ends. The CDR3 runs to 12 residues. The CDR3 DNA reads TGCAGCGTAGGGACTGGGCCGGGGACCCAGTACTTC. Amino acids: CSVGTGPGTQYF.

The rearrangement uses TRBV4-2 and TRBJ2-1; 9 bases line up with TRBD2. Losses at the gene ends were 1 base for V and 7 bases for J; bases not matched to a gene: 8. The germline CDR1 and CDR2 sequences are LGHNA and YNFKEQ. CDR3 length: 16 residues. CDR3 coding DNA: TGTGCCAGCAGCCAAGTAGGGGCGGGGGGGCCTAATGAGCAGTTCTTC. Its translation is CASSQVGAGGPNEQFF.

The chain joins TRBV7-2 to TRBJ2-1; 9 bases fit TRBD2. CDR3 size: 15 residues. The V segment lost 1 base and the J segment 6 bases; nucleotides outside the gene matches: 4. CDR1 is SGHTA and CDR2 is FQGNSA in the germline V gene. The CDR3 region is CASSLDRRGGNEQFF. For the CDR3, the DNA is TGTGCCAGCAGCTTAGATCGGCGGGGGGGCAATGAGCAGTTCTTC.

V is TRBV5-1 and J is TRBJ1-1, with D tentatively TRBD1 (6 bases). V shed 5 bases and J shed 1 base, with 9 bases lying between them. This CDR3 comprises 13 residues. Germline CDR1 is SGHRS and CDR2 is YFSETQ. In DNA form, the CDR3 reads TGCGCCAGCAGATTCAGGGGGAACACTGAAGCTTTCTTT. This sequence encodes CASRFRGNTEAFF.

V is TRBV3-1 (or the pseudogene TRBV3-2) and J is TRBJ1-1, with 8 bases matching TRBD1. V lost 2 bases and J lost 2; bases outside the gene matches: 7. There are 16 residues in the CDR3. CDR1 is LGHDT, CDR2 YNNKEL, per germline (reference sequence). The CDR3 spells CASSQFSGGHNTEAFF. The CDR3, as DNA: TGTGCCAGCAGCCAATTCTCAGGGGGCCACAACACTGAAGCTTTCTTT.

The V call is TRBV9, the J call TRBJ2-2, with unresolved D. Germline-derived CDR1 and CDR2 are SGDLS and YYNGEE. The CDR3 extends over 13 amino acids. With 0 bases removed from V and 6 bases from J, the gap between germline ends came to 6 bases. Written as DNA, the CDR3 is TGTGCCAGCAGCGTAGATCTCCCCGGGGAGCTGTTTTTT. Translating gives CASSVDLPGELFF.

Here the CDR3 reads CASSLDAGIDGYTF. The CDR3 DNA is TGCGCCAGCAGCTTGGATGCAGGGATTGATGGCTACACCTTC. V is TRBV5-1 and J is TRBJ1-2; the D gene is possibly TRBD1 (5 bases). The CDR3 is made up of 14 amino acids. Trimming cost V 0 bases and J 6 bases, with 12 bases left between them. Germline assignment: CDR1 SGHRS and CDR2 YFSETQ.

The chain is built from TRBV9 and TRBJ1-6, with D tentatively TRBD1 (6 bases). Trimming shortened V by 4 bases and J by 10 bases, and 12 bases separated the two germline ends. Germline V gene sequence: CDR1 SGDLS, CDR2 YYNGEE. This CDR3 is built from 13 residues. The CDR3 protein is CASSQGFLSPLHF. The CDR3 bases are TGTGCCAGCAGCCAGGGGTTTTTGTCACCCCTCCACTTT.

This clone has just a few counts. The rearrangement joins TRBV11-3 to TRBJ2-2; D uncertain. Trimming stripped 5 bases from V and 6 bases from J, with 22 bases between. Germline-derived CDR1 and CDR2 are SGHNT and YENEEA. The CDR3 is 17 residues long. The CDR3, as DNA: TGTGCCAGCAGCCCGAGGAGTCACTCCGGCGGCGCCGGGGAGCTGTTTTTT. It encodes CASSPRSHSGGAGELFF.

The J gene is TRBJ1-6, the V gene TRBV5-1; 7 bases map to TRBD1. CDR1 SGHRS and CDR2 YFSETQ come from the germline V gene. The V and J ends lost 4 bases and 7 bases, in that order; junction bases with no gene match: 5. This CDR3 has 14 residues. CDR3: CASSDGTANSPLHF. CDR3 sequence (DNA): TGCGCCAGCAGCGACGGGACAGCCAATTCACCCCTCCACTTT.

CDR3 in DNA: TGTGCCAGTAGTAGCCTAGCGGGGGGGCCGAATACGCAGTATTTT. Translation gives CASSSLAGGPNTQYF. The chain employs TRBV19 and TRBJ2-3; 12 bases align to TRBD2. The trim removed 4 bases at V and 7 bases at J, leaving 6 bases unmatched. Germline V gives CDR1 LNHDA, CDR2 SQIVND (reference sequence). CDR3 length: 15 residues.

The rearrangement links TRBV28 to TRBJ2-6; D may be TRBD1 (6 bases). CDR3 length equals 15 residues. V was cut by 6 bases and J by 2 bases, with 11 bases left in between. Germline assignment: CDR1 MDHEN and CDR2 SYDVKM. The CDR3 coding sequence is TGTGCCAGCAGACCCCGGACAGCTGGGGCCAACGTCCTGACTTTC. Encoded protein: CASRPRTAGANVLTF.

The rearrangement joins TRBV7-2 to TRBJ2-2, with D unresolved. The CDR3 length is 12 residues. Trimming took off 5 bases at V and 8 bases at J, with 9 bases between the two ends. In germline, CDR1 is SGHTA, CDR2 FQGNSA. CDR3 amino acids: CASSLPMGELFF. The CDR3 DNA is TGTGCCAGCAGCCTTCCTATGGGGGAGCTGTTTTTT. The variable domain in full, with the rest retrieved from reference TRBV7-2 and TRBJ2-2, is GAGVSQSPSNKVTEKGKDVELRCDPISGHTALYWYRQSLGQGLEFLIYFQGNSAPDKSGLPSDRFSAERTGGSVSTLTIQRTQQEDSAVYLCASSLPMGELFFGEGSRLTVL.

This sequence joins TRBV24-1 and TRBJ2-7; D ambiguous. Trimming stripped 5 bases from V and 2 bases from J, with 12 bases between. The CDR3 totals 14 residues. The V gene's germline CDR1 is KGHDR and CDR2 SFDVKD. CDR3 in DNA: TGTGCCACCAGTGGGGCCTCCCCTCCCTACGAGCAGTACTTC. Protein product: CATSGASPPYEQYF.

The V call is TRBV30, the J call TRBJ1-6, with D possibly matching TRBD1 (6 bases). The germline V gene encodes CDR1 GTSNPN and CDR2 SVGIG (reference sequence). V was pared by 0 bases and J by 8 bases, with 14 bases between. The CDR3 length is 15 residues. CDR3 DNA sequence: TGTGCCTGGAGTGTCCCAGGGGCGAGGCATTCACCCCTCCACTTT. The encoded protein is CAWSVPGARHSPLHF.

CDR3 sequence reads: CASSLGVGYRGGEQYF. The CDR3 bases are TGTGCCAGCAGCTTAGGAGTGGGGTATAGGGGCGGCGAGCAGTACTTC. The rearrangement joins TRBV7-9 to TRBJ2-7, with D perhaps TRBD1 (5 bases). Germline CDR1 and CDR2: SEHNR and FQNEAQ (reference sequence). CDR3 length: 16 residues. Deletions cut 1 base from V and 6 bases from J, with 19 bases between.

As DNA, the CDR3 is TGTGCCAGCAGCGTAGCTAGTGAGCCCTACGAGCAGTACTTC. It yields the protein CASSVASEPYEQYF. This chain links TRBV9 with TRBJ2-7; D is ambiguous. The CDR3 extends over 14 amino acids. Trimming took off 0 bases at V and 2 bases at J, with 9 bases between the two ends. Per germline, CDR1 SGDLS and CDR2 YYNGEE.

The chain couples TRBV5-1 to TRBJ2-7; the match to TRBD1 covers 10 bases. CDR1 and CDR2 from the germline V gene are SGHRS and YFSETQ. This CDR3 contains 14 residues. Trimming took 3 bases from V and 6 from J; bases not matched to a gene: 6. The DNA for the CDR3 is TGCGCCAGCAGCTGGGGACAGGGGAAAACCGAGCAGTACTTC. Its translation: CASSWGQGKTEQYF.

This clone was observed once. The V and J genes are TRBV3-1 (or the pseudogene TRBV3-2) and TRBJ1-2, with TRBD1 matching 7 bases. Germline assignment: CDR1 LGHDT and CDR2 YNNKEL (reference sequence). With 3 bases clipped from V and 0 bases from J, the junction kept 7 bases outside the gene matches. This CDR3 spans 16 amino acids. In DNA form, the CDR3 reads TGTGCCAGCAGCCAGTTAACAGGGGCCGCTAACTATGGCTACACCTTC. Translating it yields CASSQLTGAANYGYTF.

The rearrangement joins TRBV10-2 to TRBJ1-1; 8 nucleotides line up with TRBD1. This CDR3 has 13 amino acids. The V and J ends lost 9 bases and 4 bases, in that order; junction bases with no gene match: 7. The germline V gene encodes CDR1 WSHSY and CDR2 SAAADI. The CDR3 bases are TGCGCCAGTAGGACAGGGATCGTCACTGAAGCTTTCTTT. Encoded protein: CASRTGIVTEAFF.

The chain couples TRBV4-1 to TRBJ2-5; 8 positions match TRBD1. Trimming removed 2 bases from V and 2 bases from J; junction bases left unmatched: 4. The germline V gene has CDR1 MGHRA and CDR2 YSYEKL. The CDR3 has 15 residues. The CDR3, as DNA: TGCGCCAGCAGCCAACACGGGACAGGACAAGAGACCCAGTACTTC. This translates into CASSQHGTGQETQYF.

This chain joins TRBV9 and TRBJ2-7; perhaps TRBD2 as D (5 bases). Germline V gene lookup returns CDR1 SGDLS and CDR2 YYNGEE. V lost 0 bases to trimming and J lost 0 bases, with 7 bases between them. The CDR3 covers 14 residues. The CDR3 DNA follows: TGTGCCAGCAGCGTAGAAGGACTCTCCTACGAGCAGTACTTC. Translated: CASSVEGLSYEQYF.